A selection of T cell receptor beta chains follows, all from one sample in a study of lymphopenia after photon versus proton radiotherapy. Sequenced by immunoSEQ multiplex PCR; TCRdb stores in-frame clones only, minus some. Seen here are tens of thousands of clones, approximately 83% observed once, and the top ten hold about 2.3%. Sequences were derived from peripheral blood, sampled from a patient treated with photon-based radiotherapy. The receptors come from a man aged 40-55 years with gastric cancer. Each CDR3 is given with its conserved first and last residue. A D gene is named only where the DNA matches it firmly. Where a row states a size, it is once, few, many or the class of an expanded clone; other rows omit it.

d_call	clone_size	v_call	j_call	cdr3_aa	cdr3_nt
.	.	TRBV6-4	TRBJ2-3	CASSVLPATDTQYF	TGTGCCAGCAGTGTGTTACCGGCCACAGATACGCAGTATTTT
.	.	TRBV7-6	TRBJ1-5	CASSPLEGRANQPQHF	TGTGCCAGCAGCCCCCTTGAGGGTAGGGCCAATCAGCCCCAGCATTTT
.	medium-sized	TRBV7-3	TRBJ1-2	CASSLTRQVLGYTF	TGTGCCAGCAGCTTAACCCGACAGGTCTTGGGCTACACCTTC
.	.	TRBV9	TRBJ2-5	CASSVVGETQYF	TGTGCCAGCAGCGTAGTAGGAGAGACCCAGTACTTC
.	.	TRBV7-8	TRBJ2-5	CASSPWEGAPETQYF	TGTGCCAGCAGCCCGTGGGAGGGGGCTCCGGAGACCCAGTACTTC
.	.	TRBV6-1	TRBJ2-3	CASSLGGATDTQYF	TGTGCCAGCAGTTTGGGGGGGGCCACAGATACGCAGTATTTT
.	.	TRBV2	TRBJ1-5	CASRLSENSNQPQHF	TGTGCCAGCAGGCTGTCCGAGAATAGCAATCAGCCCCAGCATTTT
.	.	TRBV6-5	TRBJ1-4	CASSKTLGGEKLFF	TGTGCCAGCAGTAAAACCCTGGGGGGTGAAAAACTGTTTTTT
.	.	TRBV5-1	TRBJ2-3	CASSLMGISTDTQYF	TGCGCCAGCAGCTTAATGGGGATTTCTACAGATACGCAGTATTTT
TRBD1	.	TRBV7-2	TRBJ1-2	CASSPRGGGIGYTF	TGTGCCAGCAGCCCCCGGGGAGGGGGCATTGGCTACACCTTC
.	.	TRBV7-3	TRBJ2-3	CASSMGTDHTQYF	TGTGCCAGCTCCATGGGGACTGATCATACGCAGTATTTT
.	.	TRBV5-1	TRBJ2-2	CASSLAGQGTGELFF	TGCGCCAGCAGCTTGGCCGGGCAGGGCACCGGGGAGCTGTTTTTT
.	.	TRBV6-1	TRBJ1-4	CASSESPRGTNEKLFF	TGTGCCAGCAGTGAAAGCCCGAGGGGAACTAATGAAAAACTGTTTTTT
.	.	TRBV4-2	TRBJ2-1	CASSQDLIQFF	TGTGCCAGCAGCCAAGATCTGATACAGTTCTTC
TRBD1	.	TRBV30	TRBJ2-3	CALDRGRVDTQYF	TGTGCCTTAGACAGGGGGAGGGTGGATACGCAGTATTTT
TRBD1	.	TRBV7-9	TRBJ1-5	CASSSDRGWSGNQPQHF	TGTGCCAGCAGCTCGGACAGGGGCTGGTCTGGCAATCAGCCCCAGCATTTT
.	.	TRBV30	TRBJ2-5	CAWRGNARETQYF	TGTGCCTGGAGGGGGAACGCACGGGAGACCCAGTACTTC
.	.	TRBV19	TRBJ2-5	CASSQQRLQETQYF	TGTGCCAGTAGTCAACAACGACTTCAGGAGACCCAGTACTTC
.	.	TRBV5-1	TRBJ1-4	CASSLYGYNEKLFF	TGCGCCAGCAGCTTGTATGGGTATAATGAAAAACTGTTTTTT
TRBD1	.	TRBV27	TRBJ1-5	CASSRSTGPNQPQHF	TGTGCCAGCAGTCGCTCGACAGGGCCCAATCAGCCCCAGCATTTT
.	.	TRBV30	TRBJ1-3	CAWSGSGNTIYF	TGTGCCTGGTCTGGGAGTGGAAACACCATATATTTT
TRBD2	.	TRBV7-9	TRBJ2-1	CAIPRTSGGSSSYNEQFF	TGTGCCATACCCAGGACTAGCGGGGGGTCGAGCTCCTACAATGAGCAGTTCTTC
TRBD1	.	TRBV5-8	TRBJ2-7	CASSRTGGLQYF	TGTGCCAGCAGCAGGACAGGGGGCTTGCAGTACTTC
.	.	TRBV7-2	TRBJ2-7	CASSENYEQYF	TGTGCCAGCTCGGAAAACTACGAGCAGTACTTC
.	.	TRBV6-6	TRBJ1-5	CASSGLQYSNQPQHF	TGTGCCAGCAGTGGACTGCAATATAGCAATCAGCCCCAGCATTTT
.	.	TRBV9	TRBJ2-5	CASSVGQAQETQYF	TGTGCCAGCAGCGTAGGACAGGCCCAAGAGACCCAGTACTTC
.	.	TRBV30	TRBJ1-2	CAWSSGGIDGYTF	TGTGCCTGGAGTAGTGGAGGGATTGATGGCTACACCTTC
TRBD2	.	TRBV4-1	TRBJ2-3	CASSPTSGSTDTQYF	TGCGCCAGCAGCCCGACTAGCGGGAGCACAGATACGCAGTATTTT
.	.	TRBV29-1	TRBJ1-2	CSVEDELGGYTF	TGCAGCGTTGAAGATGAGCTGGGTGGCTACACCTTC
.	.	TRBV11-2	TRBJ1-4	CASSLRGTGRQAEKLFF	TGTGCCAGCAGCTTAAGGGGTACAGGGAGGCAGGCTGAAAAACTGTTTTTT
.	.	TRBV7-8	TRBJ1-4	CASSLEGLKNEKLFF	TGTGCCAGCAGCTTAGAAGGACTGAAAAATGAAAAACTGTTTTTT
.	.	TRBV13	TRBJ2-1	CASSFRSAVQEQFF	TGTGCCAGCAGCTTCCGTTCGGCAGTCCAAGAGCAGTTCTTC
TRBD1	.	TRBV10-3	TRBJ1-2	CAISERDRGSLGGYTF	TGTGCCATCAGTGAGCGGGACAGGGGGTCTCTCGGTGGCTACACCTTC
TRBD1	.	TRBV5-1	TRBJ2-3	CASSGDSYSSTDTQYF	TGCGCCAGCAGCGGGGACAGCTATTCTAGCACAGATACGCAGTATTTT
.	.	TRBV5-4	TRBJ2-5	CASSLGGGEETQYF	TGTGCCAGCAGCTTGGGAGGCGGGGAAGAGACCCAGTACTTC
TRBD2	.	TRBV27	TRBJ2-3	CASSLFGPRERGTDTQYF	TGTGCCAGCAGTTTATTCGGCCCGCGGGAGAGGGGCACAGATACGCAGTATTTT
.	.	TRBV5-8	TRBJ2-7	CASSSGAGIEQYF	TGTGCCAGCAGCTCCGGTGCGGGTATCGAGCAGTACTTC
.	once	TRBV2	TRBJ2-2	CASRDKLNTGELFF	TGTGCCAGCCGGGACAAGCTGAACACCGGGGAGCTGTTTTTT
.	.	TRBV9	TRBJ1-2	CASSVVKPFNYGYTF	TGTGCCAGCAGCGTAGTCAAACCGTTTAACTATGGCTACACCTTC
.	.	TRBV6-5	TRBJ1-1	CASSKDWDTEAFF	TGTGCCAGCAGCAAAGACTGGGACACTGAAGCTTTCTTT